This paragraph reports one TCR beta chain. Its antigen specificity is not known. Base qualities are not at hand, and no much larger clone is one base apart. Whole blood was collected in K2EDTA tubes by collaborating institutions according to the institutions' own protocols. For TCRbeta analysis, collaborator samples were shipped as frozen whole blood, as isolated PBMCs, or as DNA extracted from either sample type. The cysteine opens and the phenylalanine closes a CDR3 of 14 amino acids. Of the read, only the CDR3 DNA is kept; its 42 bases are in frame from base 1. From V the trimming removes 2 bases and from J it removes 3 bases, while the gene matches leave 0 bases of the junction unaccounted for. The germline V gene sets CDR1 to SGDLS and CDR2 to YYNGEE. The data were taken from a study of blood T cell repertoires in COVID-19 (dated by TCRdb to the early 2020s). Some background on the complete study: Samples covering the acute and convalescent phases of COVID-19 were provided by collaborators in the United States, Italy and Spain. The material from the prospective study consisted of cDNA or gDNA derived from T cells, B-cell-depleted T cells, or PBMCs. The dataset comprised deeply sampled blood TCRbeta repertoires from subjects exposed to, actively infected with, or recovered from COVID-19. The repertoires were made available in a free public database intended to serve as a resource for research on the immune response to SARS-CoV-2. The samples were drawn from the first 160 participants of the ongoing ImmuneRACE study and from 1,254 subjects provided by 6 global collaborators. Nearly every sample came with metadata listing a de-identified subject ID, COVID-19 status, age in years and sex. Where available, HLA class I and class II types were obtained from metadata supplied by the sample provider rather than from assay-based typing.

Here is what the overall study found, with its caveats: How much clinical and demographic metadata was included differed by source and by participant, and the metadata was provided uncurated.

TCRbeta CDR3 regions were amplified from genomic DNA by means of the immunoSEQ Assay, a bias-controlled multiplex PCR. Concerning the study's data processing: The number of nucleated cells in each sample was estimated by amplification of reference gene primers within the assay. To quantify the absolute abundance of each unique TCRbeta CDR3 rearrangement, sequence reads were collapsed and filtered. For each sample, productive Simpson clonality was calculated as the square root of Simpson's diversity index across productive rearrangements. TCRdb mirrors the immuneACCESS table, restricted to in-frame sequences. Some clones are absent from its copies; in checked studies, under half trace to an unresolved V gene, and the reason for the others is unknown. V and J calls and clone size come straight from that table; D and trimming were deduced from the DNA. The sample records roughly 230,000 clones, around 81% of which are singletons. Jointly, the top ten make up approximately 4% of the sample.

The rearrangement combines TRBV9 with TRBJ1-1, with 11 bases aligning to TRBD1. The specimen was peripheral blood. This clonotype originated in a man in his forties or fifties with active or convalescent COVID-19. The DNA is as follows: TGTGCCAGCAGCGTGGGACAGGGGGACACTGAAGCTTTCTTT. The translation is CASSVGQGDTEAFF.